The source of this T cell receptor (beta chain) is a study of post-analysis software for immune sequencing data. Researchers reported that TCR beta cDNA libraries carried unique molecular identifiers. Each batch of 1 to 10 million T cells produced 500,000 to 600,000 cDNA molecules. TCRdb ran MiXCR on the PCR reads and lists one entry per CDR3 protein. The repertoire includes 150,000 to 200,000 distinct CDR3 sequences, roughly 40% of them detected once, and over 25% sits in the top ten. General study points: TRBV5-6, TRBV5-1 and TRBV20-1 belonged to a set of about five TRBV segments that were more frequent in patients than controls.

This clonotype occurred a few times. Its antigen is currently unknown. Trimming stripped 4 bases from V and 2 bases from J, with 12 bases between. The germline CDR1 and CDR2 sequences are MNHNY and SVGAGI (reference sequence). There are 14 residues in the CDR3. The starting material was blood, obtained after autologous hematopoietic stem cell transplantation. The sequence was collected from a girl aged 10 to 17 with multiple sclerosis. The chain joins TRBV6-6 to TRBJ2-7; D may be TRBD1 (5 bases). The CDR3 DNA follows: TGTGCCAGCAGTTTAAAAGGGGTTGCCTACGAGCAGTACTTC. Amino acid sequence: CASSLKGVAYEQYF.